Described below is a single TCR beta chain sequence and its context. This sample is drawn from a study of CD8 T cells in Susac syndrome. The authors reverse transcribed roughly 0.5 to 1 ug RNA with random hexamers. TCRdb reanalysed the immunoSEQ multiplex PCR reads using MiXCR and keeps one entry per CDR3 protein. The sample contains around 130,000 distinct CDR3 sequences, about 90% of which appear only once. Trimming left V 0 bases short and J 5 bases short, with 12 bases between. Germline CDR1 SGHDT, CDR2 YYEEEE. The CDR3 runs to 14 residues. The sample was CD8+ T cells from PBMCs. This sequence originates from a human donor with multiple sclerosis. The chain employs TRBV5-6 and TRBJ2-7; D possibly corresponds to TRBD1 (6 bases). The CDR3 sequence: CASSLGAGVHEQYF. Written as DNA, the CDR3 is TGTGCCAGCAGCTTGGGGGCAGGGGTCCACGAGCAGTACTTC.